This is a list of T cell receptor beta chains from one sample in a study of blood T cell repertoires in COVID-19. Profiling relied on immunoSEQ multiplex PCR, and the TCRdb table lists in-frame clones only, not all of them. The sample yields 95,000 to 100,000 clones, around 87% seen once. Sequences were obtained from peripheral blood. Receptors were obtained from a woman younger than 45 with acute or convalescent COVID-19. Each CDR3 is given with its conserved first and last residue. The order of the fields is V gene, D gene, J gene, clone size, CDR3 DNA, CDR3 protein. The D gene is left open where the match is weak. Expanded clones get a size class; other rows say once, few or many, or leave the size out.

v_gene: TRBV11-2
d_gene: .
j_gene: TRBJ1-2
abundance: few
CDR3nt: TGTGCCAGCAGCTTAGATTGGCAAAGAAGTGGCTACACCTTC
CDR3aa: CASSLDWQRSGYTF

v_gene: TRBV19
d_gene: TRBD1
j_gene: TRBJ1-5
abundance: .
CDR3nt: TGTGCCAGTAGTAACAGGGGGGATCAGCCCCAGCATTTT
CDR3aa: CASSNRGDQPQHF

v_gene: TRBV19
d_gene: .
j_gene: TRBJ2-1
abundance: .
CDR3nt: TGTGCCAGTACCTTCTCAGAGGCAGCGGTCGATGAGCAGTTCTTC
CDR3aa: CASTFSEAAVDEQFF

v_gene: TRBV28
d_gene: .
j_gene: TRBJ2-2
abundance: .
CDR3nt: TGTGCCAGCAGGCGACAGGTGAACACCGGGGAGCTGTTTTTT
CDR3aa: CASRRQVNTGELFF

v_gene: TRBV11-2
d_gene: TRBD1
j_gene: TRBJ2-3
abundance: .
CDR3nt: TGTGCCAGCAGCCTGGGGGTAACAGGGGAAGGCACAGATACGCAGTATTTT
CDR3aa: CASSLGVTGEGTDTQYF

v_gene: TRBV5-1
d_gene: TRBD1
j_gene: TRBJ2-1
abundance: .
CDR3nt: TGCGCCAGCAGCTTAGGGACAGGGGGCTTGTTGAATGAGCAGTTCTTC
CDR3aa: CASSLGTGGLLNEQFF

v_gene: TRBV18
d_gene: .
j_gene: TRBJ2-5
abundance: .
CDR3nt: TGTGCCAGCTCCTCCGGAGAGACCCAGTACTTC
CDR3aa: CASSSGETQYF

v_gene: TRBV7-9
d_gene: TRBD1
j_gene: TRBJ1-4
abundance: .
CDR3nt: TGTGCCAGCAGCTTAGCGGGACAGCTTAATGAAAAACTGTTTTTT
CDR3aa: CASSLAGQLNEKLFF

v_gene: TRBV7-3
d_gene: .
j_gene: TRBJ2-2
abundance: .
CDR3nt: TGTGCCAGCAGCTCTGACTTGACGTTGGGCGGGGAGCTGTTTTTT
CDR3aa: CASSSDLTLGGELFF

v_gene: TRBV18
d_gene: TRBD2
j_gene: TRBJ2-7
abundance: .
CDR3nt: TGTGCCAGCTCACCGTCGGGGGGGGCCTACGAGCAGTACTTC
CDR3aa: CASSPSGGAYEQYF

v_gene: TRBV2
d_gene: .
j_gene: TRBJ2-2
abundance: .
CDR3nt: TGTGCCAGCTTAAACACACAGGTCTCGGTGAACACCGGGGAGCTGTTTTTT
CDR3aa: CASLNTQVSVNTGELFF

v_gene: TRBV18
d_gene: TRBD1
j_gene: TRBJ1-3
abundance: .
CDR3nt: TGTGCCAGCACGACAGGGCCCTCTGGAAACACCATATATTTT
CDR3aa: CASTTGPSGNTIYF

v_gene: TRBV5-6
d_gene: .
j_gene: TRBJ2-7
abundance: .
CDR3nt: TGTGCCAGCAGCTTGTGGGGTAGCGGATACGAGCAGTACTTC
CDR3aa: CASSLWGSGYEQYF

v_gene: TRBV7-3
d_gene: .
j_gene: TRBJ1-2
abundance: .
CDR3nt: TGTGCCAGCAGCCTGGGGGGGACGGCTAACTATGGCTACACCTTC
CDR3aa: CASSLGGTANYGYTF

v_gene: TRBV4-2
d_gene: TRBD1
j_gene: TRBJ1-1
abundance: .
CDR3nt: TGTGCCAGCAGCCGGACAGGGGAGGACACTGAAGCTTTCTTT
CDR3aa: CASSRTGEDTEAFF

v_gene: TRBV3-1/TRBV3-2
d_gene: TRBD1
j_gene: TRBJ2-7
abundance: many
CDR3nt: TGTGCCAGCAGCCAAGTTCAGGGGGCTGACGAGCAGTACTTC
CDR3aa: CASSQVQGADEQYF

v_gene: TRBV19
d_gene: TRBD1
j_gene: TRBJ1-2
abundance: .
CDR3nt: TGTGCCAGTAGTGTTGGCAGGGGGAATGGCTACACCTTC
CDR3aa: CASSVGRGNGYTF

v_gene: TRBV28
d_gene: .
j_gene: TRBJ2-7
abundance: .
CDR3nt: TGTGCCAGCAGTTTACCCCGTGACAGCAGGTATATATACGAGCAGTACTTC
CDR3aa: CASSLPRDSRYIYEQYF

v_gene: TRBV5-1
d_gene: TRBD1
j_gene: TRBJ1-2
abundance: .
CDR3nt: TGCGCCAGCAGCTTGGGAGGACAGGGAAACGGTGGCTACACCTTC
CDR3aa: CASSLGGQGNGGYTF

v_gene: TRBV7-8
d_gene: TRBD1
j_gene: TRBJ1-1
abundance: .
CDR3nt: TGTGCCAGCAGCTTAGGCGGGACAGGGCTTTTTAGAACTGAAGCTTTCTTT
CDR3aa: CASSLGGTGLFRTEAFF

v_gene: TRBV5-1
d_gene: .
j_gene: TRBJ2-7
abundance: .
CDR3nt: TGCGCCAGCAGCTTGGTCCAGGGAAATTACGAGCAGTACTTC
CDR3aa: CASSLVQGNYEQYF

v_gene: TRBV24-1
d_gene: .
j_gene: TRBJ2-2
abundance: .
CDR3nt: TGTGCCACCAGTGATTTAACTAGCCAAACCGGGGAGCTGTTTTTT
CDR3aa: CATSDLTSQTGELFF

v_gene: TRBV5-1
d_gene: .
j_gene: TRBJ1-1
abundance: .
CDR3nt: TGCGCCAGTCATCCAACAGTTATGAACACTGAAGCTTTCTTT
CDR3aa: CASHPTVMNTEAFF

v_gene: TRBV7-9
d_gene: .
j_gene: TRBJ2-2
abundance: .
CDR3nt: TGTGCCAGCAGCCTTACAGTAAACACCGGGGAGCTGTTTTTT
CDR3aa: CASSLTVNTGELFF

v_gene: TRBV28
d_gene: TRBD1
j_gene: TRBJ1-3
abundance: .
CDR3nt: TGTGCCAGCAGCCCGCAGGGGGCTAGGAGAAACACCATATATTTT
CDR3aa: CASSPQGARRNTIYF

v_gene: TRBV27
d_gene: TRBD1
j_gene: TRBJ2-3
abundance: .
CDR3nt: TGTGCCAGCAGTTGGGTTACAGGGGCAGATACGCAGTATTTT
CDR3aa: CASSWVTGADTQYF

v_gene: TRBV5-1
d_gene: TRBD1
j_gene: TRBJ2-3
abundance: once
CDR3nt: TGCGCCAGCAGCATCGGACAGGAAAGCACAGATACGCAGTATTTT
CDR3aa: CASSIGQESTDTQYF

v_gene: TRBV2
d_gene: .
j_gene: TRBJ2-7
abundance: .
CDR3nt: TGTGCCAGCAGTGGAGGACAGTCCTACGAGCAGTACTTC
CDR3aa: CASSGGQSYEQYF

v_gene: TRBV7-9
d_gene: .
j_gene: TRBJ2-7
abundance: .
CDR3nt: TGTGCCAGCAGCCTCCACACGACCGGGATCTCCTACGAGCAGTACTTC
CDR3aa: CASSLHTTGISYEQYF

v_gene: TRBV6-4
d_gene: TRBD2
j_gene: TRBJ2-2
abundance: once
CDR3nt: TGTGCCAGCAGTGACTCTACAAAGGGACTAGCCAGTTCCGGGGAGCTGTTTTTT
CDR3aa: CASSDSTKGLASSGELFF

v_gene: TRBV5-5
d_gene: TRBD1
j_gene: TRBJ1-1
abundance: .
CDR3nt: TGTGCCAGCAGCCCCGGGACAGGGGGTAAAAACACTGAAGCTTTCTTT
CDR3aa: CASSPGTGGKNTEAFF

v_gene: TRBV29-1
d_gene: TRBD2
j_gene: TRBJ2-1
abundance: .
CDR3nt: TGCAGCGTTGATAGGGAGGGGTACAATGAGCAGTTCTTC
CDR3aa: CSVDREGYNEQFF